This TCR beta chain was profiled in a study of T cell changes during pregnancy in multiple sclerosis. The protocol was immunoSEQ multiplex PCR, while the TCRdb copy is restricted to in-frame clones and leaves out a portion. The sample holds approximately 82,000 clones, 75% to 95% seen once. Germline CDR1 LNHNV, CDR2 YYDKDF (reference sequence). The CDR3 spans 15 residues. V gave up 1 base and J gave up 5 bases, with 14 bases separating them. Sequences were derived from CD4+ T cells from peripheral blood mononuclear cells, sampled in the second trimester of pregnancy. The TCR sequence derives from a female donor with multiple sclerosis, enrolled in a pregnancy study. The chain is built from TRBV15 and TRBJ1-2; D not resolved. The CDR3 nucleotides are TGTGCCACCAGCAGAGGACGTGGACTCCTTTATGGCTACACCTTC. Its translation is CATSRGRGLLYGYTF.